These 30 T cell receptor beta chains were all obtained from the same sample, sequenced in a study of blood T cells in healthy people across ages. For the second PCR, which ran for roughly 6 to 12 cycles, a sample-barcoded 5' primer and a J-beta primer mix were used. TCRdb re-derived calls from the 5' RACE reads in MiXCR, one entry per CDR3 protein. The sample shows about 680,000 distinct CDR3 sequences, approximately 49% of them seen only once. The sample was blood. These receptors came from a woman aged 55-70 years in good health.

The chain carries TRBV5-1 and TRBJ2-5; unclear D gene. Germline CDR1 SGHRS, CDR2 YFSETQ. The CDR3 is made up of 13 amino acids. V was clipped by 2 bases and J by 1 base, with 6 bases between them. The CDR3: CASSFDGQETQYF. The DNA of the CDR3 is TGCGCCAGCAGCTTCGACGGCCAAGAGACCCAGTACTTC.

V gene TRBV24-1 combines with J gene TRBJ2-1, with TRBD2 matching 8 bases. Germline loops: CDR1 KGHDR, CDR2 SFDVKD. CDR3 length: 16 amino acids. After removal of 4 bases from V and 5 bases from J, the junction contained 9 bases not matched to a gene. CDR3 sequence: CATSEVRTSRNNEQFF. In nucleotides, the CDR3 is TGTGCCACCAGTGAAGTAAGGACTAGCCGGAACAATGAGCAGTTCTTC.

This clonotype was detected only a few times. V usage is TRBV6-5 and J usage is TRBJ2-1; tentative D call: TRBD2 (5 bases). Germline V lookup: CDR1 MNHEY, CDR2 SVGAGI. The CDR3 is made up of 18 amino acids. The V end was cut by 2 bases, the J end by 0 bases, with 17 bases between. The CDR3 here is CASSYIRGRGASYNEQFF. DNA for the CDR3: TGTGCCAGCAGTTACATACGGGGAAGAGGCGCCTCCTACAATGAGCAGTTCTTC.

This clonotype has a handful of counts. The rearrangement links TRBV15 to TRBJ1-2, with 8 bases fitting TRBD1. Per germline, CDR1 LNHNV and CDR2 YYDKDF (reference sequence). V shed 0 bases and J 7 bases; nucleotides not matched to a gene: 13. The CDR3 spans 17 residues. The CDR3 loop is CATSREQAGTGIRGYTF. The CDR3 DNA sequence: TGTGCCACCAGCAGAGAACAAGCCGGGACAGGTATTCGTGGCTACACCTTC.

This chain joins TRBV12-3 or TRBV12-4 and TRBJ1-2; perhaps TRBD1 as D (6 bases). V lost 2 bases and J lost 8, with 15 bases in between. This CDR3 region has 14 residues. CDR3 coding DNA: TGTGCCAGCAGTTTATTATGGGGGGCGGGCGGCTACACCTTC. Protein product: CASSLLWGAGGYTF.

This clonotype was counted only a few times. V gene TRBV7-2 combines with J gene TRBJ2-1; 7 bases are a match to TRBD1. The CDR3 contains 16 residues. CDR1 and CDR2 from the germline V gene are SGHTA and FQGNSA. V shed 4 bases and J 4 bases; nucleotides not matched to a gene: 10. The CDR3 spells CASSSFAGTEYNEQFF. The CDR3 coding sequence is TGTGCCAGCAGCTCCTTCGCCGGGACAGAATACAATGAGCAGTTCTTC.

The rearrangement joins TRBV6-2 or TRBV6-3 to TRBJ2-1, with D perhaps matching TRBD1 (6 bases). V was shortened by 6 bases and J by 15 bases, with 24 bases between the two germline ends. Germline loops: CDR1 MNHEY, CDR2 SVGEGT. CDR3 length equals 14 residues. CDR3 sequence (DNA): TGTGCCAGCAGCCGAGACAGGTCCCCTCCCCAGGGGTTCTTC. Its protein product is CASSRDRSPPQGFF.

With respect to this clonotype: Compared with germline, one end of the junction differs, possibly owing to a read error. The chain has TRBV6-5 and TRBJ1-4; 9 nucleotides match TRBD1. This CDR3 comprises 14 residues. From germline, CDR1 is MNHEY and CDR2 SVGAGI. CDR3 in DNA: TGTGCCAGCACTTACGGGACAGGGTATGAAAAACTGTTTTTT. It specifies CASTYGTGYEKLFF.

This clonotype was seen a handful of times. The CDR3 DNA reads TGTGCCAGCAGTTACTCCGGGACAGCTAACTATGGCTACACCTTC. Protein product: CASSYSGTANYGYTF. V and J are TRBV6-5 and TRBJ1-2, with 7 bases matching TRBD1. V was clipped by 0 bases and J by 0 bases; unmatched bases: 1. There are 15 residues in the CDR3. CDR1 MNHEY and CDR2 SVGAGI come from the germline V gene.

This chain links TRBV29-1 with TRBJ2-6; D unclear. Germline assignment: CDR1 SQVTM and CDR2 ANQGSEA. V was trimmed by 0 bases and J by 2 bases, leaving 5 bases between them. The CDR3 is 14 residues long. CDR3 in DNA: TGCAGCGTTGAAGAGGCTACTGGGGCCAACGTCCTGACTTTC. As protein: CSVEEATGANVLTF.

On this clonotype: Compared with germline, one end of the junction differs, possibly owing to a read error. The V gene is TRBV7-2, the J gene TRBJ2-3, with a possible D match to TRBD2 (5 bases). The CDR3 totals 13 residues. Germline V gene sequence: CDR1 SGHTA, CDR2 FQGNSA. The CDR3 spells CASKLASTATQYF. For the CDR3, the DNA is TGTGCCAGCAAGTTGGCTAGCACAGCTACGCAGTATTTT.

The chain has TRBV5-1 and TRBJ2-7; D unresolved. Germline CDR1 and CDR2: SGHRS and YFSETQ. CDR3 length: 13 residues. V lost 4 bases and J 0 bases, leaving 8 bases between the germline ends. The CDR3 loop reads CASSTDSSYEQYF. CDR3 DNA sequence: TGCGCCAGCAGCACGGATAGCTCCTACGAGCAGTACTTC.

There are many counts of this clonotype. The chain employs TRBV20-1 and TRBJ2-3; D might be TRBD2 (5 bases). Trimming pared 0 bases from V and 5 bases from J, leaving 12 bases between. Germline CDR1 is DFQATT and CDR2 is SNEGSKA (reference sequence). The CDR3 extends over 14 amino acids. CDR3 DNA sequence: TGCAGTGCTAGAGATCCCTACAGCGGAGATACGCAGTATTTT. This sequence encodes CSARDPYSGDTQYF.

The chain links TRBV6-6 to TRBJ1-4; 11 bases agree with TRBD1. Looked up from germline, CDR1 is MNHNY and CDR2 is SVGAGI (reference sequence). The CDR3 contains 16 residues. V trimming: 5 bases; J trimming: 6 bases; junction bases outside the gene matches: 8. CDR3 DNA sequence: TGTGCCAGCAGTCCACGGCTGGGACAGGGGGATGAAAAACTGTTTTTT. This translates into CASSPRLGQGDEKLFF.

V is TRBV9 and J is TRBJ2-7, with no clear D. CDR1 and CDR2 (germline): SGDLS, YYNGEE. Trimming cost V 4 bases and J 4 bases, with 12 bases left between them. The CDR3 loop spans 13 amino acids. The chain's CDR3 is CASSPGLIYEQYF. In DNA, the CDR3 is TGTGCCAGCAGCCCCGGGCTGATTTACGAGCAGTACTTC. Full variable domain (outside the CDR3, taken from reference TRBV9 and TRBJ2-7): DSGVTQTPKHLITATGQRVTLRCSPRSGDLSVYWYQQSLDQGLQFLIQYYNGEERAKGNILERFSAQQFPDLHSELNLSSLELGDSALYFCASSPGLIYEQYFGPGTRLTVT.

This clonotype was observed once. A read error is likely, as this CDR3 ends without the conserved phenylalanine or tryptophan. The CDR3 region has the DNA TGCAGCGTCGGACTCGTACAGGGCTACGAGCAGTACTTA. Amino acids: CSVGLVQGYEQYL. The V and J genes are TRBV29-1 and TRBJ2-7; TRBD1 might be the D (6 bases). V lost 6 bases to trimming and J lost 3 bases, with 15 bases between them. Germline CDR1 reads SQVTM; CDR2 reads ANQGSEA. This CDR3 is 13 amino acids long.

The chain carries TRBV5-1 and TRBJ2-1; 7 bases map to TRBD2. Per germline, CDR1 SGHRS and CDR2 YFSETQ. The length of the CDR3 is 16 residues. Trimming cost V 0 bases and J 2 bases; bases outside gene matches: 5. The CDR3 loop reads CASSLEAGAAYNEQFF. In DNA form, the CDR3 reads TGCGCCAGCAGCTTGGAGGCGGGAGCTGCCTACAATGAGCAGTTCTTC.

This chain connects TRBV6-1 to TRBJ2-1; no definite D call. The last part of the DNA fits TRBJ2-7 better; the J call may be wrong. In germline, CDR1 is MNHNS, CDR2 SASEGT. The length of the CDR3 is 13 residues. The CDR3 spells CASSDGLYNEQYF. Written as DNA, the CDR3 is TGTGCCAGCAGTGACGGATTATACAATGAGCAGTACTTC.

This clonotype has only a few counts. This chain joins TRBV9 and TRBJ2-2, with D hard to call. This CDR3 comprises 14 residues. Trimming removed 4 bases from V and 1 base from J, with 8 bases in between. CDR1 is SGDLS, CDR2 YYNGEE, per germline. This chain's CDR3 is CASSLQLNTGELFF. The CDR3, as DNA: TGTGCCAGCAGCCTTCAGCTGAACACCGGGGAGCTGTTTTTT.

This clonotype was found a few times. The chain is built from TRBV10-3 and TRBJ1-2; 9 nucleotides match TRBD1. Germline trimming cut 7 bases from V and 9 bases from J; bases unmatched to any gene: 12. There are 14 residues in the CDR3. Germline-derived CDR1 and CDR2 are ENHRY and SYGVKD. CDR3 DNA sequence: TGTGCCATCACGTTAGAAGGGGACAGGGCAAGCTACACCTTC. Its protein is CAITLEGDRASYTF.

The CDR3: CASSPAVGSYGYTF. CDR3 DNA: TGTGCCAGCAGTCCTGCTGTAGGTTCATATGGCTACACCTTC. The J gene is TRBJ1-2, the V gene TRBV27; D unclear. From germline, CDR1 is MNHEY and CDR2 SMNVEV (reference sequence). CDR3 length equals 14 residues. Trimming stripped 5 bases from V and 5 bases from J, with 15 bases between.

This chain connects TRBV29-1 to TRBJ2-3; D gene ambiguous. This CDR3 is 13 amino acids long. With 7 bases removed from V and 0 bases from J, the gap between germline ends came to 11 bases. Germline values: CDR1 SQVTM, CDR2 ANQGSEA. CDR3 in amino acids: CSAETPSTDTQYF. DNA for the CDR3: TGCAGCGCCGAAACCCCAAGCACAGATACGCAGTATTTT.

The CDR3 nucleotides are TGTGCCAGCAGCCTACTAGCGCAGCTCACAGATACGCAGTATTTT. Translated: CASSLLAQLTDTQYF. This chain connects TRBV11-2 to TRBJ2-3; 7 bases map to TRBD2. CDR1 SGHAT and CDR2 FQNNGV come from the germline V gene. The CDR3 totals 15 residues. The J segment lost 2 bases and the V segment lost 5 bases, leaving 7 bases of the junction unmatched. The full variable domain, its missing parts supplied by reference TRBV11-2 and TRBJ2-3, is EAGVAQSPRYKIIEKRQSVAFWCNPISGHATLYWYQQILGQGPKLLIQFQNNGVVDDSQLPKDRFSAERLKGVDSTLKIQPAKLEDSAVYLCASSLLAQLTDTQYFGPGTRLTVL.

This clonotype came up a few times. V usage is TRBV20-1 and J usage is TRBJ2-3, with D maybe TRBD2 (5 bases). The CDR3 spans 14 residues. The V end was cut by 0 bases, the J end by 2 bases, with 9 bases between. CDR1 is DFQATT, CDR2 SNEGSKA, per germline (reference sequence). In DNA, the CDR3 is TGCAGTGCTAGAGATCGGGGAAACACAGATACGCAGTATTTT. Protein sequence: CSARDRGNTDTQYF.

This chain connects TRBV6-6 to TRBJ2-1, with 7 nucleotides matching TRBD1. The germline V gene encodes CDR1 MNHNY and CDR2 SVGAGI (reference sequence). With 7 bases clipped from V and 0 bases from J, the junction kept 6 bases outside the gene matches. The CDR3 consists of 15 residues. CDR3 sequence (DNA): TGTGCCAGCACAAAGGGACAGAACTCCTACAATGAGCAGTTCTTC. Its protein is CASTKGQNSYNEQFF.

This clonotype was counted a few times. The rearrangement uses TRBV5-1 and TRBJ2-7; D uncertain. V lost 4 bases and J lost 0, with 14 bases in between. This CDR3 has 15 amino acids. Per the germline V gene, CDR1 is SGHRS and CDR2 is YFSETQ. In DNA form, the CDR3 reads TGCGCCAGCAGCGGTAGAGAGTCCTCCTCCTACGAGCAGTACTTC. Translating it yields CASSGRESSSYEQYF.

There are a few counts of this clonotype. The chain combines TRBV10-3 with TRBJ2-1, with a tentative D call TRBD2 (5 bases). V was pared by 2 bases and J by 9 bases, with 11 bases between. This CDR3 has 13 residues. The germline gives CDR1 ENHRY, CDR2 SYGVKD. The CDR3 nucleotides read TGTGCCATCAGTGAGGTAGTTCGGGGTGAGCAGTTCTTC. Translated: CAISEVVRGEQFF.

The V call is TRBV5-5, the J call TRBJ1-1; 7 bases fit TRBD1. Trimming cost V 4 bases and J 1 base; bases outside gene matches: 4. CDR1 is SGHKS, CDR2 YYEKEE, per germline (reference sequence). The CDR3 runs to 14 residues. Here the CDR3 reads CASSNQGGNTEAFF. CDR3 bases: TGTGCCAGCAGCAACCAGGGGGGGAACACTGAAGCTTTCTTT. The full variable domain, with the rest looked up from reference TRBV5-5 and TRBJ1-1, is DAGVTQSPTHLIKTRGQQVTLRCSPISGHKSVSWYQQVLGQGPQFIFQYYEKEERGRGNFPDRFSARQFPNYSSELNVNALLLGDSALYLCASSNQGGNTEAFFGQGTRLTVV.

The CDR3 region has the DNA TGCGCCAGCAGCTGGAATGGACAGGGGGAAGAGACCCAGTACTTC. Encoded protein: CASSWNGQGEETQYF. The V and J genes are TRBV5-1 and TRBJ2-5, with 10 nucleotides matching TRBD1. Germline loops: CDR1 SGHRS, CDR2 YFSETQ. The CDR3 length is 15 residues. J was trimmed by 3 bases and V by 3 bases; bases with no gene match: 5.

This chain uses TRBV29-1 with TRBJ2-3; D unresolved. V lost 7 bases and J lost 4, with 9 bases in between. Germline CDR1 and CDR2: SQVTM and ANQGSEA. CDR3 length: 11 amino acids. The CDR3 coding sequence is TGCAGCGGAGAACGGTCAGATACGCAGTATTTT. Its protein is CSGERSDTQYF.